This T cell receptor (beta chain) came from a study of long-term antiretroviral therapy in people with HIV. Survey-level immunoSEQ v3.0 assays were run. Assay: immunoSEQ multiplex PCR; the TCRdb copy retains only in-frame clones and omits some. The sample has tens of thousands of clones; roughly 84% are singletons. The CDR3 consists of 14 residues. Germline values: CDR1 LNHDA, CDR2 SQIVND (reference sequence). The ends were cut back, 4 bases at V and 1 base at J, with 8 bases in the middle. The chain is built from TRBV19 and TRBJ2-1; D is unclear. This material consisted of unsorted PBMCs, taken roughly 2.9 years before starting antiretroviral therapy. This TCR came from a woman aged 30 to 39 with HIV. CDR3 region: CASSSPLSYNEQFF. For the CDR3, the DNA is TGTGCCAGTAGTAGTCCCCTTTCCTACAATGAGCAGTTCTTC.